This T cell receptor beta chain appears in the sequencing data of a study of T cells expressing NK-cell markers. Study background: Sorted T-cell subsets CD3+CD56+NKG2C+, CD3+CD56+NKG2C- and CD3+CD56-NKG2C+ were TCR beta-sequenced.

For TCR beta, cDNA was produced by 5'RACE template switching with UMIs. TCRdb reanalyzed the 5' RACE reads and collapses them to one entry per CDR3 protein, without DNA. Its listing shows 300,000 to 500,000 distinct CDR3 sequences. Study-wide results and limits: In a group of five to seven donors, dominant NKG2C+ clonotypes represented 1.0-7.0% of CD8+ T cells.

Germline values: CDR1 WSHSY, CDR2 SAAADI. This CDR3 spans 14 amino acids. As to this clonotype: Antigen: not known.

The V gene is TRBV10-2, the J gene TRBJ2-3; with no DNA, the TCRdb D assignment of TRBD2 cannot be verified. The clonotype comes from a woman aged 45-60 years in good health. Sequencing used blood T cells: a sorted CD56 or NKG2C T cell subset, CD4+ or CD8+ T cells, or bulk PBMC T cells (not recorded which). The CDR3 reads CASSDRGIRDTQYF.